This TCR beta chain appears in the sequencing data of a study of brain T cells in children with intractable seizures. General study findings and limits: HCMV serostatus was not known, and viral specificity came from CDR3 similarity only.

The repertoire was sequenced with immunoSEQ multiplex PCR; TCRdb's copy has only in-frame clones and lacks some. This sample carries roughly 110,000 clones, 90% to 95% of them seen once, and the ten largest clones take 3.8%. CDR3 length: 16 amino acids. The germline gives CDR1 SGHTA, CDR2 FQGTGA. Trimming removed 6 bases from V and 1 base from J; junction bases left unmatched: 5. Details on this clone: The antigen remains undetermined.

The TCR comes from a boy in the first two years of life with hemimegalencephaly and intractable seizures. The specimen comprised peripheral blood, sampled at surgery. The rearrangement joins TRBV7-3 to TRBJ2-5, with TRBD2 matching over 13 bases. CDR3 loop: CASRRGLAGLQETQYF. As DNA, the CDR3 is TGTGCCAGCAGACGGGGACTAGCGGGACTCCAAGAGACCCAGTACTTC. The variable domain in full, with the rest retrieved from reference TRBV7-3 and TRBJ2-5, is GAGVSQTPSNKVTEKGKYVELRCDPISGHTALYWYRQSLGQGPEFLIYFQGTGAADDSGLPNDRFFAVRPEGSVSTLKIQRTERGDSAVYLCASRRGLAGLQETQYFGPGTRLLVL.